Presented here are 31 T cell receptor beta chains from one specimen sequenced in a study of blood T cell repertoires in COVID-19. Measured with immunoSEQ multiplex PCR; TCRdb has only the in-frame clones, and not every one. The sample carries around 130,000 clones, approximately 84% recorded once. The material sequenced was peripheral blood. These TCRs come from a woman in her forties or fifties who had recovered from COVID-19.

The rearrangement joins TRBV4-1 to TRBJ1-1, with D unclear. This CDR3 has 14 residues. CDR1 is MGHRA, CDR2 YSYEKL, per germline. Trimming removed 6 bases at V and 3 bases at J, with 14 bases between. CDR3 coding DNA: TGCGCCAGCAGGATGGAGGGAATGTACACTGAAGCTTTCTTT. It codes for CASRMEGMYTEAFF.

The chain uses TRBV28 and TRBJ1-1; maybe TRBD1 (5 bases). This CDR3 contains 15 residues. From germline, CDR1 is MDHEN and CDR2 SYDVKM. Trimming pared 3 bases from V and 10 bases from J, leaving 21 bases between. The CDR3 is CASSFFAGLIGVAFF. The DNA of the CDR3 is TGTGCCAGCAGTTTTTTCGCAGGGTTAATAGGAGTAGCTTTCTTT.

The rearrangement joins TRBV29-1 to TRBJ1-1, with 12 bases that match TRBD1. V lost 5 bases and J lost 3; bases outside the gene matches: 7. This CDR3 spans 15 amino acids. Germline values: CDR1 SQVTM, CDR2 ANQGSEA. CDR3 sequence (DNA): TGCAGCGTTTGTCACCGGGACAGGGGGCACACTGAAGCTTTCTTT. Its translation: CSVCHRDRGHTEAFF.

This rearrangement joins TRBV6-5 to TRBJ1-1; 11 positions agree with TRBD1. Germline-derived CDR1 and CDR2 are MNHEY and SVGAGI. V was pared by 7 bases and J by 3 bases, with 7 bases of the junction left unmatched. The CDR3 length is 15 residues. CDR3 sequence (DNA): TGTGCCAGCAATAGGGACAGGGGGTTTGACACTGAAGCTTTCTTT. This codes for CASNRDRGFDTEAFF.

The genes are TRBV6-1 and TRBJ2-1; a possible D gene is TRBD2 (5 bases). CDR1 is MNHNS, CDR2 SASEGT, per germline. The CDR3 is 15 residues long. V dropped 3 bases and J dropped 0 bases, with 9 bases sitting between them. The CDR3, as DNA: TGTGCCAGCAGTGAGCGGGCAAGCTCCTACAATGAGCAGTTCTTC. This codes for CASSERASSYNEQFF.

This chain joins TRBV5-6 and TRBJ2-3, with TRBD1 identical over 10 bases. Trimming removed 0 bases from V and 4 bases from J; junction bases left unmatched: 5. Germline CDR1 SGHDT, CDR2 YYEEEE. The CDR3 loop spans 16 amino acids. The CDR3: CASSLALGTGADTQYF. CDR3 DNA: TGTGCCAGCAGCTTGGCCCTCGGGACAGGGGCAGATACGCAGTATTTT.

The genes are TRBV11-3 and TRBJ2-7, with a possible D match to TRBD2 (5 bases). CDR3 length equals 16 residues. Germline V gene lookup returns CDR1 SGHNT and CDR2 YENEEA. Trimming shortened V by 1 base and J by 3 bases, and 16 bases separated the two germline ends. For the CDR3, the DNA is TGTGCCAGCAGCTTAGGATGGCCGGGATCTGACTACGAGCAGTACTTC. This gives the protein CASSLGWPGSDYEQYF.

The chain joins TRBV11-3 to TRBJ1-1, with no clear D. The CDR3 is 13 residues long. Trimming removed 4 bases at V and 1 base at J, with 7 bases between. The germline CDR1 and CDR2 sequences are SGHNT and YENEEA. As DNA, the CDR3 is TGTGCCAGCAGCTCGCCAGGGAACACTGAAGCTTTCTTT. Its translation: CASSSPGNTEAFF.

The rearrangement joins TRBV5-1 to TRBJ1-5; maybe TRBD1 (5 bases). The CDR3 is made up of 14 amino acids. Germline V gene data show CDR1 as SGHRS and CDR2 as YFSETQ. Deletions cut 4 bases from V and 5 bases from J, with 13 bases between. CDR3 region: CASSLSGDDQPQHF. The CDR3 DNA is TGCGCCAGCAGCCTGTCGGGGGATGATCAGCCCCAGCATTTT.

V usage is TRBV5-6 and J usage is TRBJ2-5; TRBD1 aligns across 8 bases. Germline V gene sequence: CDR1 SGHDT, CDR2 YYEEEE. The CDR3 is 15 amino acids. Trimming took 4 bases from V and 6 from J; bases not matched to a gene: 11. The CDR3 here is CASSRPAGGVQTQYF. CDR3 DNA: TGTGCCAGCAGCCGGCCGGCAGGGGGCGTGCAGACCCAGTACTTC.

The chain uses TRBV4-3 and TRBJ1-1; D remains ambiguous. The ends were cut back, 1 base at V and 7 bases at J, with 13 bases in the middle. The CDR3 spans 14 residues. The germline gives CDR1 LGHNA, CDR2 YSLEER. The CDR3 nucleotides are TGCGCCAGCAGCCAAGGCTACAGACCCGTTGAAGCTTTCTTT. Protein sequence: CASSQGYRPVEAFF.

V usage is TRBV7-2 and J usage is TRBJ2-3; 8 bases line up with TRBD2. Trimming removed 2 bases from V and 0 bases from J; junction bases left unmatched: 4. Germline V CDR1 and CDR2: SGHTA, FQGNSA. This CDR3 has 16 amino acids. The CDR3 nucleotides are TGTGCCAGCAGCTTATCCCCTAGCGGGAGCACAGATACGCAGTATTTT. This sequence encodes CASSLSPSGSTDTQYF.

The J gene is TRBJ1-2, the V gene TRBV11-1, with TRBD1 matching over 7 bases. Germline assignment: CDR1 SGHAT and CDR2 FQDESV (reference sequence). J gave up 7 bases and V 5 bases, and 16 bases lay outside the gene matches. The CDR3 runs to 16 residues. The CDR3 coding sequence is TGTGCCAGCAGCGCGCGAAGGGGGCCAGGGCTCAGTGGCTACACCTTC. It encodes CASSARRGPGLSGYTF.

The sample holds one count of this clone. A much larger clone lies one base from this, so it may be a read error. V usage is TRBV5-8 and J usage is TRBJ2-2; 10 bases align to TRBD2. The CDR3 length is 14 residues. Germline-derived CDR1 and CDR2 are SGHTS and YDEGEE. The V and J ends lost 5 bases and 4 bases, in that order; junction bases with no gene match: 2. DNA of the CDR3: TGTGCCAGCAGGGTAGCGGGGGGCACCGGGGAGCTGTTTTTT. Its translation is CASRVAGGTGELFF. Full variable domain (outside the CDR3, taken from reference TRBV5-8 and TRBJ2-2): EAGVTQSPTHLIKTRGQQATLRCSPISGHTSVYWYQQALGLGLQFLLWYDEGEERNRGNFPPRFSGRQFPNYSSELNVNALELEDSALYLCASRVAGGTGELFFGEGSRLTVL.

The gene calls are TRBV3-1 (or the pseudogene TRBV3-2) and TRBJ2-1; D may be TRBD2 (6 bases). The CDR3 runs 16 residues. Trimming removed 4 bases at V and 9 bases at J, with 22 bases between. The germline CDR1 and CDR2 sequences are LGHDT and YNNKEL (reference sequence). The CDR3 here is CASSPIQGLRASEQFF. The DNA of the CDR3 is TGTGCCAGCAGCCCAATTCAGGGACTCCGGGCCAGTGAGCAGTTCTTC.

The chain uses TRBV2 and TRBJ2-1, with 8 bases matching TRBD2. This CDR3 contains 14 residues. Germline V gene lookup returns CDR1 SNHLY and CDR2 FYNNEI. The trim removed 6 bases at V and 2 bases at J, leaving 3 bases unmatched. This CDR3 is CASRSAGAYNEQFF. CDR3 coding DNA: TGTGCCAGCAGGTCAGCGGGGGCCTACAATGAGCAGTTCTTC.

CDR3 in DNA: TGCGCCAGCAGCCCGACAGGGTTGGATGGCTACACCTTC. It is translated as CASSPTGLDGYTF. The chain is built from TRBV5-1 and TRBJ1-2; 7 bases align to TRBD1. Trimming at V came to 4 bases and at J to 6 bases, leaving 6 bases not matched to a gene. Germline V gene data show CDR1 as SGHRS and CDR2 as YFSETQ. The CDR3 spans 13 residues.

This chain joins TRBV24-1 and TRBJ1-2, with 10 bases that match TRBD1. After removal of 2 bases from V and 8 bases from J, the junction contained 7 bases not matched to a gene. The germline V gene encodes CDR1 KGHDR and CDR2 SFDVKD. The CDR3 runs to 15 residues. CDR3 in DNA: TGTGCCACCAGTGATTCGGCCGGGACAGGGGAAGGCTACACCTTC. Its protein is CATSDSAGTGEGYTF.

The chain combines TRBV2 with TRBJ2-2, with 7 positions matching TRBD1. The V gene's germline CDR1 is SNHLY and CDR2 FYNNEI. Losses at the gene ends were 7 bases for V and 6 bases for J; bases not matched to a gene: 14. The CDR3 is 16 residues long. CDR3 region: CASNRQGVKISGELFF. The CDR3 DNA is TGTGCCAGCAACCGGCAGGGGGTGAAGATTTCCGGGGAGCTGTTTTTT.

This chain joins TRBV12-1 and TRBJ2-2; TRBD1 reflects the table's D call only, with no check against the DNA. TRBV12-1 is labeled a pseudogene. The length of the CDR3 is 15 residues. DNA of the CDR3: TGTGCCAGCAGCCAGGTCGTGTGGGACACCGGGGAGCTGTTTTTT. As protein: CASSQVVWDTGELFF.

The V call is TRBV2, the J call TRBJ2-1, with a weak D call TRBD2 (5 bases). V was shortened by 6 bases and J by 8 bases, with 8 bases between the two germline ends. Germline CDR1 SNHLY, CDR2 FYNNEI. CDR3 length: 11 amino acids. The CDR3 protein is CASSGADEQFF. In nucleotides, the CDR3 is TGTGCCAGCAGCGGAGCGGATGAGCAGTTCTTC.

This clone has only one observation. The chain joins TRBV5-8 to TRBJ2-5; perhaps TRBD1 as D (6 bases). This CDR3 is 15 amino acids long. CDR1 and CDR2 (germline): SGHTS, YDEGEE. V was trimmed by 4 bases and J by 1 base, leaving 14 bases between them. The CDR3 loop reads CASSPGQKVQETQYF. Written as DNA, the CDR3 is TGTGCCAGCAGCCCAGGACAGAAGGTCCAAGAGACCCAGTACTTC.

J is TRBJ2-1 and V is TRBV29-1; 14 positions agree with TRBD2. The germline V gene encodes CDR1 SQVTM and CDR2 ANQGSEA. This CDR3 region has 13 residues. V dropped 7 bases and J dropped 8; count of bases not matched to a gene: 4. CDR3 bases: TGCAGCGGACTAGCGGGGGGGATTGATGAGCAGTTCTTC. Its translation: CSGLAGGIDEQFF.

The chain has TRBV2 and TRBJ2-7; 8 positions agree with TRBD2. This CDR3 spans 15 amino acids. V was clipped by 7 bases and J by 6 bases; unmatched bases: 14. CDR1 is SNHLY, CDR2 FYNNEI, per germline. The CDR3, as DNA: TGTGCCAGCATAACAGATCAAGCGGGAGCGGGCGAGCAGTACTTC. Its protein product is CASITDQAGAGEQYF.

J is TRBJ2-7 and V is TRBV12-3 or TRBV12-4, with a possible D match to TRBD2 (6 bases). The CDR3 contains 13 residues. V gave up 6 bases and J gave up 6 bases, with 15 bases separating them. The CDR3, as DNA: TGTGCCAGCAGCCTGGGACTCACCCGCGAGCAGTACTTC. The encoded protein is CASSLGLTREQYF.

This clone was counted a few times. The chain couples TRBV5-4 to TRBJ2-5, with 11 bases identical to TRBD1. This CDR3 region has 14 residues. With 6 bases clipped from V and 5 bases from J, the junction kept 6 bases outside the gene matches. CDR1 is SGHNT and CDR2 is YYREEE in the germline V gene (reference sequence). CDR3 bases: TGTGCCAGCAAACGGACAGGGGGCGGGGAGACCCAGTACTTC. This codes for CASKRTGGGETQYF.

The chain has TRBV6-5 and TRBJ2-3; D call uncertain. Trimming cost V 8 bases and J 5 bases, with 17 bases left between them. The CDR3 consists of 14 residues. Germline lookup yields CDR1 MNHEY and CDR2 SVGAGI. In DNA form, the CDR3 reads TGTGCCAGCCGGAACGAACGGGTCAGAGATACGCAGTATTTT. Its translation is CASRNERVRDTQYF.

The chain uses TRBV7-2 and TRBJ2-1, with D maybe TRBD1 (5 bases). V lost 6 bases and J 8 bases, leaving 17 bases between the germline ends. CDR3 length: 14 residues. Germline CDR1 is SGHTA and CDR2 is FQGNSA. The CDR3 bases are TGTGCCAGCAGAGGGGCTAGGAGTTTCGATGAGCAGTTCTTC. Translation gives CASRGARSFDEQFF.

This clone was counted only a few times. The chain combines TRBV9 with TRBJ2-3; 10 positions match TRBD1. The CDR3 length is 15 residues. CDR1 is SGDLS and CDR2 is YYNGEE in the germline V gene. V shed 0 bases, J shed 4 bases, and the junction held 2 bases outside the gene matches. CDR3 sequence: CASSVEGQGADTQYF. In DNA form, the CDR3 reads TGTGCCAGCAGCGTAGAAGGACAGGGGGCAGATACGCAGTATTTT.

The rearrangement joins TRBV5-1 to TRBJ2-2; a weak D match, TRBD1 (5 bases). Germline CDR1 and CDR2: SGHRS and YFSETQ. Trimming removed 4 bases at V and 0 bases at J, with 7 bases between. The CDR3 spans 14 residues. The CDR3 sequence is CASSRTTNTGELFF. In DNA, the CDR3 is TGCGCCAGCAGCCGGACAACGAACACCGGGGAGCTGTTTTTT. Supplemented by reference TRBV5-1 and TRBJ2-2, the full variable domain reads KAGVTQTPRYLIKTRGQQVTLSCSPISGHRSVSWYQQTPGQGLQFLFEYFSETQRNKGNFPGRFSGRQFSNSRSEMNVSTLELGDSALYLCASSRTTNTGELFFGEGSRLTVL.

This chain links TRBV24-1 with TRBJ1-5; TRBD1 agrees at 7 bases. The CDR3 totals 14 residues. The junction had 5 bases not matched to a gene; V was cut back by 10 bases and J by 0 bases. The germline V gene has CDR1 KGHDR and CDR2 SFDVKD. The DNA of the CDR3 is TGTGCCACTGGGACAGCATATAGCAATCAGCCCCAGCATTTT. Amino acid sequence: CATGTAYSNQPQHF.